The subject of this entry is one T cell receptor beta chain. The data belong to a study of blood T cell repertoires in COVID-19. This table comes from immunoSEQ multiplex PCR, and its TCRdb copy is limited to in-frame clones, with some not included. This table has approximately 250,000 clones, approximately 82% appearing once. V lost 0 bases and J lost 8, with 18 bases in between. CDR1 is ENHRY and CDR2 is SYGVKD in the germline V gene. The CDR3 has 16 amino acids. This chain joins TRBV10-3 and TRBJ2-3; perhaps TRBD2 as D (6 bases). The clonotype originates from a woman aged 40-49 years who had recovered from COVID-19. What was sequenced was peripheral blood. The CDR3 bases are TGTGCCATCAGTGAGTCTACTGGCCGGGGAGGTGGTACGCAGTATTTT. Translating gives CAISESTGRGGGTQYF.